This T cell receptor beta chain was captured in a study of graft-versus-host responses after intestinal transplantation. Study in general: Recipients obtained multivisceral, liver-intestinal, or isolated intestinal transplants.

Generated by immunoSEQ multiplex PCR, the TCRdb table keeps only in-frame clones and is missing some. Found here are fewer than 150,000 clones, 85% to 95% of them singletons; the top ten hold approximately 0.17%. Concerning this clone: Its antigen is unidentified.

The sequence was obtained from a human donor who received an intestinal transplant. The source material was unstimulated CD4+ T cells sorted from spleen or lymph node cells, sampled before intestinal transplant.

The CDR3 sequence is CASRPGSSGNTIYF. CDR3 bases: TGTGCCAGTAGACCAGGGAGCTCTGGAAACACCATATATTTT. The V and J genes are TRBV7-2 and TRBJ1-3, with D perhaps TRBD1 (5 bases). Trimming left V 9 bases short and J 0 bases short, with 12 bases between. CDR3 length: 14 amino acids. Germline-derived CDR1 and CDR2 are SGHTA and FQGNSA.